This T cell receptor (beta chain) was recovered during a study of blood T cell repertoires in COVID-19. This CDR3 has 12 residues. Per the germline V gene, CDR1 is SNHLY and CDR2 is FYNNEI. V shed 4 bases and J shed 4 bases, with 5 bases lying between them. Only in-frame clones appear in the TCRdb table, and some are missing; sequencing was by immunoSEQ multiplex PCR. This repertoire shows under 300,000 clones, 90% to 95% found once; its top ten account for 1.5% to 2%. The sequenced material came from PBMCs or T cells enriched from blood (not recorded which). The rearrangement links TRBV2 to TRBJ1-5; the D is unclear. The TCR sequence derives from a woman between 18 and 29 years old who had recovered from COVID-19. DNA for the CDR3: TGTGCCAGCAGTGCCCCGAATCAGCCCCAGCATTTT. Protein: CASSAPNQPQHF. The variable domain in full, with the rest retrieved from reference TRBV2 and TRBJ1-5, is EPEVTQTPSHQVTQMGQEVILRCVPISNHLYFYWYRQILGQKVEFLVSFYNNEISEKSEIFDDQFSVERPDGSNFTLKIRSTKLEDSAMYFCASSAPNQPQHFGDGTRLSIL.